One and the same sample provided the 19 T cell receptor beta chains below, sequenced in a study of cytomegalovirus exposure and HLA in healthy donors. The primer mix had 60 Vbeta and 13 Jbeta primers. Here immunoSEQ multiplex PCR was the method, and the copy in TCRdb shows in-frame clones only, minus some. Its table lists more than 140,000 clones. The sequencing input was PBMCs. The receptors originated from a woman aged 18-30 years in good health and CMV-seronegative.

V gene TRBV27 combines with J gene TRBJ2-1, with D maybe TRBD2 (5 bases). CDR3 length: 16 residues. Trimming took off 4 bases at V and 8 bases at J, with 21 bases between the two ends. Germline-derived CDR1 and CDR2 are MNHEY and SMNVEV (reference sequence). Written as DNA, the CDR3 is TGTGCCAGCAGTTCCTTTTTCGAGGGAGAAGGAGATGAGCAGTTCTTC. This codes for CASSSFFEGEGDEQFF.

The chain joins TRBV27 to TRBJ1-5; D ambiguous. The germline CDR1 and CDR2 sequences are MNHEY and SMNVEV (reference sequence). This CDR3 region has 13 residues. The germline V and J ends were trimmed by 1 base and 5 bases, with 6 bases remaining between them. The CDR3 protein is CASSLYLHQPQHF. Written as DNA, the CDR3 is TGTGCCAGCAGTTTATATCTTCATCAGCCCCAGCATTTT.

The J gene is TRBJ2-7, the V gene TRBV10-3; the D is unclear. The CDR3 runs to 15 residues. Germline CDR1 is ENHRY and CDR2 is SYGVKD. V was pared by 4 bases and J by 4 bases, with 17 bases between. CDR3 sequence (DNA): TGTGCCATCAGTGCTTCCGGTAGTAGCAGTTACGAGCAGTACTTC. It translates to CAISASGSSSYEQYF.

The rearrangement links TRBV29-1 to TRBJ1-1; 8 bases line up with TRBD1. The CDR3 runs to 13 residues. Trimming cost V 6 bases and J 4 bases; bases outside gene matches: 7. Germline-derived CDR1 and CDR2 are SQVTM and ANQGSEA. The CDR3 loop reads CSVVGQGATEAFF. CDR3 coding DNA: TGCAGCGTGGTAGGACAGGGAGCCACTGAAGCTTTCTTT.

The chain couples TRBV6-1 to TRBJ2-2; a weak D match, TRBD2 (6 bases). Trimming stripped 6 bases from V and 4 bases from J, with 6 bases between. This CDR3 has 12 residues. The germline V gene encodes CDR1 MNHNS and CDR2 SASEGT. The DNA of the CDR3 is TGTGCCAGCAGGGGGGGCACCGGGGAGCTGTTTTTT. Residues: CASRGGTGELFF.

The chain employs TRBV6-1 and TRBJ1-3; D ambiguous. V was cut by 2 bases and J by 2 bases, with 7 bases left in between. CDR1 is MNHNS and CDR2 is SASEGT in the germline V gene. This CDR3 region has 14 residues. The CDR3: CASSELGTGNTIYF. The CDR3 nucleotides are TGTGCCAGCAGTGAATTGGGCACTGGAAACACCATATATTTT.

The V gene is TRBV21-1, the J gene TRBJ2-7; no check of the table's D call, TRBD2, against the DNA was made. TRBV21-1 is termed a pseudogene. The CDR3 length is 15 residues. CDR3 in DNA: TGTGCCAGCAGCAAACCCCCCCTGAGGGCCTACGAGCAGTACGTC. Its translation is CASSKPPLRAYEQYV.

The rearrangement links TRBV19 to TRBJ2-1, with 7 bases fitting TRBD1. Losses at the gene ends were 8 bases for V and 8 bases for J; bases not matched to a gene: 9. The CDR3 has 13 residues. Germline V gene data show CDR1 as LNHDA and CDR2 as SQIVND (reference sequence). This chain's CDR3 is CASGQGVVYEQFF. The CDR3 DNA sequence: TGTGCCAGTGGGCAGGGGGTTGTTTATGAGCAGTTCTTC.

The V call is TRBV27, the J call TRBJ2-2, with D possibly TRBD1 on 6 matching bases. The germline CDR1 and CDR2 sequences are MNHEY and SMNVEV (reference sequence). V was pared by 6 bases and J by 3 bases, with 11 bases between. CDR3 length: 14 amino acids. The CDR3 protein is CASRQGWDTGELFF. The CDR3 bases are TGTGCCAGCAGGCAGGGGTGGGACACCGGGGAGCTGTTTTTT.

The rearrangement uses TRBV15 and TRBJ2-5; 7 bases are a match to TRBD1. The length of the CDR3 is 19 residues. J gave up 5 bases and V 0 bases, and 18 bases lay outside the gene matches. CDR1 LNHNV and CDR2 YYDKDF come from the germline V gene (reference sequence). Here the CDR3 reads CATSRDVPSKRGLGETQYF. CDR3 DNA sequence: TGTGCCACCAGCAGAGATGTACCCTCGAAAAGGGGGCTGGGGGAGACCCAGTACTTC.

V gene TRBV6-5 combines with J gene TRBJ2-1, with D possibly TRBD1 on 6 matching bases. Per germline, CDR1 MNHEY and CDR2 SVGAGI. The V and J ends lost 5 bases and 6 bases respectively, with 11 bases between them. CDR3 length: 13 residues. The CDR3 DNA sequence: TGTGCCAGCAGTCCGTCACAGGGCAATGAGCAGTTCTTC. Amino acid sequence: CASSPSQGNEQFF.

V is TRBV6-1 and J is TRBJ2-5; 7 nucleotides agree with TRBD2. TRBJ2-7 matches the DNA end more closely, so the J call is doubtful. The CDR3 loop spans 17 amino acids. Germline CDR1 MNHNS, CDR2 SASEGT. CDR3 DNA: TGTGCCAGCAGTGATCGGGGGAGGGTTATTAGCTCCTACGAGCAGTACTTC. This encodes CASSDRGRVISSYEQYF.

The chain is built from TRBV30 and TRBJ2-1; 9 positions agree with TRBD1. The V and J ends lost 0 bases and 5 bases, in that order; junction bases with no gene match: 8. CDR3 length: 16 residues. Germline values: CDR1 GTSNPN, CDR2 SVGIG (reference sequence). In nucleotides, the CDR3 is TGTGCCTGGAGTGTTCCCGGGACAGGGTCTCACAATGAGCAGTTCTTC. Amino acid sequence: CAWSVPGTGSHNEQFF.

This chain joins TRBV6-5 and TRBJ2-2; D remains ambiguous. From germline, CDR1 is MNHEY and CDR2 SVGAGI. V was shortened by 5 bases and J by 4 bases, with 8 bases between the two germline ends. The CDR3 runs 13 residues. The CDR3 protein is CASSPVVTGELFF. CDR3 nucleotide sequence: TGTGCCAGCAGTCCCGTAGTCACCGGGGAGCTGTTTTTT.

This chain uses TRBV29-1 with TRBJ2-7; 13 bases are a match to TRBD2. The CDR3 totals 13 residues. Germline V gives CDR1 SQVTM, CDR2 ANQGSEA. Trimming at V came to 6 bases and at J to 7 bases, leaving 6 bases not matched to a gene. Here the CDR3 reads CSVGTSGMGEQYF. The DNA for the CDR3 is TGCAGCGTAGGGACTAGCGGGATGGGGGAGCAGTACTTC.

The CDR3 bases are TGCGCCAGCAGCCCACCGCGGGGGGGTCGGTATGGCTACACCTTC. This sequence encodes CASSPPRGGRYGYTF. The V gene is TRBV4-1, the J gene TRBJ1-2; D possibly corresponds to TRBD1 (5 bases). Germline V gene data show CDR1 as MGHRA and CDR2 as YSYEKL. There are 15 residues in the CDR3. V was cut by 4 bases and J by 5 bases, with 17 bases left in between.

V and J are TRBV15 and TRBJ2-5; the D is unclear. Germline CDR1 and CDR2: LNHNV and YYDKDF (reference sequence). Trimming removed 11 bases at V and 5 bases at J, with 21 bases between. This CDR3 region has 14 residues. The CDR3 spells CASTDDSSSETQYF. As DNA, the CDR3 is TGTGCCTCCACAGACGACTCAAGTTCGGAGACCCAGTACTTC.

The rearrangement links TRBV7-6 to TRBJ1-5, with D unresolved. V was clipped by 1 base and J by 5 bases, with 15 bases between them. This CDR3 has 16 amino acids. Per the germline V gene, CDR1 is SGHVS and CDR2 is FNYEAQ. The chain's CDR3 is CASSLGRPPADQPQHF. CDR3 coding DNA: TGTGCCAGCAGCTTAGGTCGTCCACCTGCGGATCAGCCCCAGCATTTT.

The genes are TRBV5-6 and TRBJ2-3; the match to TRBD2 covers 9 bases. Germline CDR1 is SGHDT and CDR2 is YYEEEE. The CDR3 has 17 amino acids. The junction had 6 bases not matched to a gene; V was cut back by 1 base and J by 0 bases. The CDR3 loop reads CASSLPGLAISTDTQYF. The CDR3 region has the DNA TGTGCCAGCAGCTTGCCGGGACTAGCTATAAGCACAGATACGCAGTATTTT.